The rows below give T cell receptor beta chains drawn from one sample of a study of blood T cell repertoires in COVID-19. Sequencing was performed with immunoSEQ multiplex PCR; in TCRdb, only in-frame clones are kept and a portion is missing. Among approximately 140,000 clones listed, about 81% were seen once. The sequenced material came from peripheral blood. The receptors stem from a woman of 80 years or more with acute or convalescent COVID-19. Both conserved end residues are part of each CDR3. The order of the fields is V gene, D gene, clone size, J gene, CDR3 protein, CDR3 DNA. A D gene is named only where the DNA matches it firmly. The size field is filled for only some rows; it gives once, few, many or a size class.

V: TRBV9
D: TRBD1
size: .
J: TRBJ1-1
CDR3: CASSDRTGHTEAFF
DNA: TGTGCCAGCAGCGACCGGACAGGGCACACTGAAGCTTTCTTT

V: TRBV6-1
D: TRBD2
size: .
J: TRBJ2-7
CDR3: CASSEASGYEQYF
DNA: TGTGCCAGCAGTGAGGCTAGCGGATACGAGCAGTACTTC

V: TRBV10-3
D: .
size: .
J: TRBJ1-3
CDR3: CAISESLTGSGNTIYF
DNA: TGTGCCATCAGTGAGTCCCTCACAGGCTCTGGAAACACCATATATTTT

V: TRBV25-1
D: TRBD1
size: .
J: TRBJ1-4
CDR3: CASSDPGTDNEKLFF
DNA: TGTGCCAGCAGCGATCCCGGGACAGATAATGAAAAACTGTTTTTT

V: TRBV29-1
D: .
size: .
J: TRBJ1-2
CDR3: CSAEVGAKYGYTF
DNA: TGCAGCGCCGAGGTGGGGGCTAAGTATGGCTACACCTTC

V: TRBV2
D: TRBD2
size: .
J: TRBJ2-3
CDR3: CASRRGLAADTQYF
DNA: TGTGCCAGCAGGAGGGGACTAGCGGCAGATACGCAGTATTTT

V: TRBV6-5
D: TRBD1
size: .
J: TRBJ2-3
CDR3: CASGRTGAPDTQYF
DNA: TGTGCCAGCGGCCGGACAGGGGCTCCAGATACGCAGTATTTT

V: TRBV19
D: .
size: .
J: TRBJ2-1
CDR3: CASSILPEYNEQFF
DNA: TGTGCCAGTAGTATATTGCCAGAATACAATGAGCAGTTCTTC

V: TRBV7-9
D: TRBD1
size: .
J: TRBJ1-6
CDR3: CASRGQGDNSPLHF
DNA: TGTGCCAGCAGGGGACAGGGTGATAATTCACCCCTCCACTTT

V: TRBV6-2/TRBV6-3
D: .
size: .
J: TRBJ1-1
CDR3: CASSKRTENTEAFF
DNA: TGTGCCAGCAGTAAACGAACAGAGAACACTGAAGCTTTCTTT

V: TRBV6-5
D: TRBD2
size: .
J: TRBJ2-1
CDR3: CASRGLAGVMFRFF
DNA: TGTGCCAGCAGGGGTCTAGCGGGGGTTATGTTTCGGTTCTTC

V: TRBV30
D: .
size: .
J: TRBJ1-3
CDR3: CAWSVGPNHSGNTIYF
DNA: TGTGCCTGGAGTGTGGGGCCGAACCACTCTGGAAACACCATATATTTT

V: TRBV5-4
D: .
size: .
J: TRBJ2-5
CDR3: CASSLGAQETQYF
DNA: TGTGCCAGCAGCTTGGGAGCCCAAGAGACCCAGTACTTC

V: TRBV9
D: .
size: .
J: TRBJ2-3
CDR3: CASSAGWGNIDTQYF
DNA: TGTGCCAGCAGCGCGGGGTGGGGAAACATTGATACGCAGTATTTT

V: TRBV7-9
D: TRBD2
size: few
J: TRBJ2-3
CDR3: CASSPKFETSYTDTQYF
DNA: TGTGCCAGCAGCCCAAAGTTCGAGACTAGCTATACAGATACGCAGTATTTT

V: TRBV18
D: TRBD1
size: .
J: TRBJ2-2
CDR3: CASSPKSTGATNTGELFF
DNA: TGTGCCAGCTCACCAAAAAGCACAGGGGCGACGAACACCGGGGAGCTGTTTTTT

V: TRBV6-2/TRBV6-3
D: TRBD1
size: .
J: TRBJ1-6
CDR3: CASSYSYRGSPLHF
DNA: TGTGCCAGCAGTTACTCGTACAGGGGCTCACCCCTCCACTTT

V: TRBV3-1/TRBV3-2
D: .
size: .
J: TRBJ1-1
CDR3: CASSQPEGRGGTEAFF
DNA: TGTGCCAGCAGCCAACCCGAAGGGAGGGGTGGCACTGAAGCTTTCTTT

V: TRBV6-5
D: TRBD2
size: .
J: TRBJ2-7
CDR3: CASRLLALGYYEQYF
DNA: TGTGCCAGCAGACTACTAGCGCTGGGATATTACGAGCAGTACTTC

V: TRBV7-9
D: .
size: .
J: TRBJ1-1
CDR3: CASSLGGGGGQAFF
DNA: TGTGCCAGCAGCTTAGGAGGAGGGGGAGGGCAAGCTTTCTTT

V: TRBV6-2/TRBV6-3
D: .
size: .
J: TRBJ1-3
CDR3: CASSRQISGNTIYF
DNA: TGTGCCAGCAGTCGACAGATCTCTGGAAACACCATATATTTT

V: TRBV5-4
D: .
size: .
J: TRBJ1-1
CDR3: CASSSDLNTEAFF
DNA: TGTGCCAGCAGCTCCGACTTGAACACTGAAGCTTTCTTT

V: TRBV7-2
D: TRBD2
size: .
J: TRBJ2-2
CDR3: CASSAGLETGELFF
DNA: TGTGCCAGCAGCGCAGGACTAGAAACCGGGGAGCTGTTTTTT

V: TRBV27
D: TRBD1
size: .
J: TRBJ1-6
CDR3: CASSRTGYNSPLHF
DNA: TGTGCCAGCAGTCGGACAGGGTATAATTCACCCCTCCACTTT

V: TRBV10-2
D: TRBD1
size: .
J: TRBJ2-7
CDR3: CASTEASSGTGVVQYF
DNA: TGCGCCAGCACGGAGGCCTCATCCGGGACAGGGGTTGTGCAGTACTTC